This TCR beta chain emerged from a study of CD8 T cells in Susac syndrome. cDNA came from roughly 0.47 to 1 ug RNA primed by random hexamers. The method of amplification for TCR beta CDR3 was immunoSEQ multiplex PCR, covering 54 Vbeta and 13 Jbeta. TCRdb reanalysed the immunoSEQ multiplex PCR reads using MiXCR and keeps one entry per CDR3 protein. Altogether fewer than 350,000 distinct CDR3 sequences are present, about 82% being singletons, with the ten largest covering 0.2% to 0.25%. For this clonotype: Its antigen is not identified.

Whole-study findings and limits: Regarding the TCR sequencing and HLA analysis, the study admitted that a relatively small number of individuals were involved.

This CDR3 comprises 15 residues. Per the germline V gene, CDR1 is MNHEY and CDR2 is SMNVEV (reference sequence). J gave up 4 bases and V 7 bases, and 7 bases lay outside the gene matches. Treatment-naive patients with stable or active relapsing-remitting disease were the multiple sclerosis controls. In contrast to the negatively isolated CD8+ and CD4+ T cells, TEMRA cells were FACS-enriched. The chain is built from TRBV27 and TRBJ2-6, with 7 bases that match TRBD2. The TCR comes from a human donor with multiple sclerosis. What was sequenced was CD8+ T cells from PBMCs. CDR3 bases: TGTGCCAGCACTAGACTAGCCTCGGGGGCCAACGTCCTGACTTTC. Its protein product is CASTRLASGANVLTF.